The T cell receptor beta chain under discussion was sequenced for a study of blood T cell repertoires in COVID-19. Study-wide context: Samples taken during acute and convalescent COVID-19 were collected in the United States, Italy and Spain. Nucleic acid was either cDNA or gDNA, and it came from T cells, B-cell-depleted T cells, or PBMCs.

This clone was counted a single time. CDR1 and CDR2 from the germline V gene are SGHNT and YYREEE (reference sequence). Trimming removed 0 bases from V and 2 bases from J, with 5 bases in between. The CDR3 sequence is 14 residues long. In the original analysis: Amplifying reference gene primers gave estimates of nucleated cell counts. The table came from immunoSEQ multiplex PCR; TCRdb's copy has only in-frame clones and leaves some out. V, J and clone size are taken as reported in that table, and D and trimming were inferred from the DNA itself. This table holds roughly 25,000 clones, roughly 90% found once.

The gene calls are TRBV5-4 and TRBJ2-2; no clear D gene. The sample comprised peripheral blood. The receptor comes from a human donor in a cohort sampled during active COVID-19. This CDR3 is CASSLDRNTGELFF. The CDR3, as DNA: TGTGCCAGCAGCTTGGACAGAAACACCGGGGAGCTGTTTTTT. Supplemented by reference TRBV5-4 and TRBJ2-2, the full variable domain reads ETGVTQSPTHLIKTRGQQVTLRCSSQSGHNTVSWYQQALGQGPQFIFQYYREEENGRGNFPPRFSGLQFPNYSSELNVNALELDDSALYLCASSLDRNTGELFFGEGSRLTVL.